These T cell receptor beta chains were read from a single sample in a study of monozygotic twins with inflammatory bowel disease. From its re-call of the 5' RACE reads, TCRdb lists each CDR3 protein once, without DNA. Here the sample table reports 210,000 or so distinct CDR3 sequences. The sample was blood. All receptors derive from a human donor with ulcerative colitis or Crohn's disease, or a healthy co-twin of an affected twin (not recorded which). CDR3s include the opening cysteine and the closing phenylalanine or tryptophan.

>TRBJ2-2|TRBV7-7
CASSLFSQGPIPGELFF
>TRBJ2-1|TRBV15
CATSRERTSGYNEQFF
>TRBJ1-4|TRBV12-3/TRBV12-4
CASSRQGGANEKLFF
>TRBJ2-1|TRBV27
CASSSPFGQGYDEQFF
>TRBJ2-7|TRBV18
CASSPWTGSYEQYF
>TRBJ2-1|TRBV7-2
CASSLAVAYNEQFF
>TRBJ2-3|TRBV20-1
CSASGTKSSSTDTQYF
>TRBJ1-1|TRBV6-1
CASLSRGNTEAFF
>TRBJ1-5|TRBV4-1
CASSQEYPSNQPQHF
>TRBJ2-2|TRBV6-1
CASSETLNTGELFF
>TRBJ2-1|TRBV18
CASSPTPPGGYNEQFF
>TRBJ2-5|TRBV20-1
CSARGQGGRGTQYF
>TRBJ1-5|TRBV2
CASRLVDQPQHF
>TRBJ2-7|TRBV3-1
CACSITGLREQYF
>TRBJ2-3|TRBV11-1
CASRYPPGAGMNADTQYF
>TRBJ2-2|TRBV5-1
CASSLERTSGTGELFF
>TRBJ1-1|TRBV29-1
CSLGQVVDTEAFF
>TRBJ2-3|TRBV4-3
CASSQEGQPTDTQYF
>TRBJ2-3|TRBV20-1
CSHLMTSIWGHTQYF
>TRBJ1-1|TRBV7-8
CASSLRDGREAFF
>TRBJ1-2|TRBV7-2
CASSLGGKNYGYTF
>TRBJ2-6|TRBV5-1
CASSTDPSGANVLTF
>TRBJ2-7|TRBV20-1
CSARGVFPYEQYF
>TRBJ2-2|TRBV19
CASSGLNTGELFF
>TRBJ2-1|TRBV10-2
CASSETSESNEQFF
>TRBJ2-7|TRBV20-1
CSAVPGLAVSYEQYF
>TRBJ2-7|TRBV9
CASSVASSPDYEQYF
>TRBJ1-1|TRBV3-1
CASSSQGTGGTEAFF
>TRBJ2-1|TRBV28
CASSSLAPSYNEQFF
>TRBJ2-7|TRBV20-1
CSAREQTHEQYF
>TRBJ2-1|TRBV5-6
CASQGAPYNEQFF
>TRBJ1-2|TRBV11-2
CASSLIVADNYGYTF
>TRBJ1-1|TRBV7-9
CASSYPSPGAEAFF
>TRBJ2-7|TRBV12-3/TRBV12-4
CASRTQLASYEQYF
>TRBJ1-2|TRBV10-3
CAISGPQEDGYGYTF
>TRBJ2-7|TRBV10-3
CAISVRLNYEQYF
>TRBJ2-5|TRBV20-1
CSPPGQETQYF
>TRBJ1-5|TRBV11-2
CASSLVGAGGSGNQPQHF
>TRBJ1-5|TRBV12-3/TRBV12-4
CATSPLRNQPQHF
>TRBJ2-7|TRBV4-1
CASSQDNRQGLSYEQYF
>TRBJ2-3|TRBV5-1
CASSLATGRDTDTQYF
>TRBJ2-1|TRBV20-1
CSARGLATTYNEQFF
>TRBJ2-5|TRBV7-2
CASSLKRGGPQETQYF